These T cell receptor beta chains were read from a single sample in a study of human T cells and chemical hapten exposure. Via MiXCR, TCRdb re-called the RACE reads, giving one row per CDR3 protein. The sample yields 75,000 to 100,000 distinct CDR3 sequences, roughly a tenth seen once. The specimen was whole blood, collected in connection with sensitization to the hapten diphenylcyclopropenone (DPC). The source is a man aged 35-49 years with alopecia areata. Some clones in this sample may be carry-over from other donors' samples. The CDR3 runs from the conserved cysteine through the conserved F or W.

v_gene	j_gene	CDR3aa
TRBV20-1	TRBJ2-3	CSARVSIPTVTDTQYF
TRBV11-1	TRBJ2-5	CASSPTGPRETQYF
TRBV29-1	TRBJ1-4	CSVSSGTGRNGEKLFF
TRBV5-4	TRBJ2-1	CASSFSGASSYNKQFF
TRBV29-1	TRBJ2-3	CSVGREGRRDTQYF
TRBV11-2	TRBJ2-2	CASTLQVGELFF
TRBV11-3	TRBJ1-6	CASSLAGTGVSHRSPLHF
TRBV7-4	TRBJ2-3	CASSSTSGSSDTQYF
TRBV7-2	TRBJ1-6	CASSRNWGRGDSPLHF
TRBV6-2/TRBV6-3	TRBJ1-2	CASSNLIENYGYTF
TRBV23-1	TRBJ2-1	CASSQASGRSYNEQFF
TRBV12-3/TRBV12-4	TRBJ2-3	CASSPRDHQYF
TRBV6-1	TRBJ2-4	CASRSDSWPLVLAKNIQYF
TRBV18	TRBJ2-7	CASSPRRGGPYEQYF
TRBV5-4	TRBJ2-1	CASSSRGRGSYNEQFF
TRBV28	TRBJ2-1	CASSLMGTAFNDEQFF
TRBV28	TRBJ2-7	CASSLGAPYEQYF
TRBV6-6	TRBJ2-1	CASSYLANYNEQFF
TRBV4-1	TRBJ2-2	CASSSPGRNTGELFF
TRBV7-7	TRBJ2-5	CASSLALNEETQYF
TRBV6-4	TRBJ1-2	CASQREGGSSGYTF
TRBV18	TRBJ2-6	CASSLPGLAAGANVLTF